These 25 T cell receptor beta chains were all obtained from the same sample, sequenced in a study of shared clonotypes between healthy human individuals. The repertoire was sequenced with immunoSEQ multiplex PCR; TCRdb's copy has only in-frame clones and lacks some. The data contain about 480,000 clones, about 79% of them seen just once; the ten biggest clones take up around 13%. The sample taken for sequencing was PBMCs. The receptors originated from a woman between 35 and 50 years old in good health. Some clones in this sample may be carry-over from other donors' samples.

The chain carries TRBV27 and TRBJ2-7, with TRBD2 as a possible D gene (5 bases). Per germline, CDR1 MNHEY and CDR2 SMNVEV (reference sequence). This CDR3 comprises 15 residues. V lost 0 bases and J 3 bases, leaving 12 bases between the germline ends. The CDR3 coding sequence is TGTGCCAGCAGTTTATCGCCGAGCGGCTACTACGAGCAGTACTTC. Translation: CASSLSPSGYYEQYF.

The chain combines TRBV28 with TRBJ1-4; D gene ambiguous. The CDR3 extends over 14 amino acids. Looked up from germline, CDR1 is MDHEN and CDR2 is SYDVKM. Trimming stripped 6 bases from V and 4 bases from J, with 12 bases between. CDR3 region: CASSRGPSNEKLFF. The DNA for the CDR3 is TGTGCCAGCAGCCGCGGACCGAGTAATGAAAAACTGTTTTTT.

J is TRBJ2-5 and V is TRBV4-1; either TRBD1 or TRBD2 may supply D (5 bases each). Trimming left V 0 bases short and J 7 bases short, with 9 bases between. Germline V gene sequence: CDR1 MGHRA, CDR2 YSYEKL. There are 13 residues in the CDR3. CDR3 sequence reads: CASSQDRDGTQYF. The CDR3 DNA is TGCGCCAGCAGCCAAGACCGGGACGGGACCCAGTACTTC.

J is TRBJ1-3 and V is TRBV18; a possible D gene is TRBD1 (6 bases). Germline CDR1 KGHSH, CDR2 LQKENI. V was clipped by 4 bases and J by 0 bases, with 13 bases between them. The CDR3 covers 16 residues. The CDR3 region has the DNA TGTGCCAGCTCACTATGGACAGACTCCTCTGGAAACACCATATATTTT. This sequence encodes CASSLWTDSSGNTIYF. Complete variable domain (other parts from reference TRBV18 and TRBJ1-3): NAGVMQNPRHLVRRRGQEARLRCSPMKGHSHVYWYRQLPEEGLKFMVYLQKENIIDESGMPKERFSAEFPKEGPSILRIQQVVRGDSAAYFCASSLWTDSSGNTIYFGEGSWLTVV.

The chain links TRBV5-1 to TRBJ1-1; the D is unclear. Germline V gives CDR1 SGHRS, CDR2 YFSETQ. V was shortened by 4 bases and J by 7 bases, with 11 bases between the two germline ends. The CDR3 consists of 12 residues. The CDR3 DNA is TGCGCCAGCAGCCCCCTGCATGGTGAAGCTTTCTTT. Amino acid sequence: CASSPLHGEAFF.

Comments on this clone: Other DNA sequences in this sample translate to the same CDR3. The rearrangement links TRBV20-1 to TRBJ2-7; 7 bases line up with TRBD2. V was clipped by 6 bases and J by 3 bases; unmatched bases: 2. The CDR3 length is 11 residues. The V gene's germline CDR1 is DFQATT and CDR2 SNEGSKA (reference sequence). DNA of the CDR3: TGCAGTGCCCGGACTAGCTACGAGCAGTACTTC. Protein product: CSARTSYEQYF.

This clone was seen just once. Other DNA sequences in the sample encode the same CDR3. V is TRBV10-3 and J is TRBJ2-1; 9 positions agree with TRBD2. From germline, CDR1 is ENHRY and CDR2 SYGVKD. The length of the CDR3 is 17 residues. The junction had 5 bases not matched to a gene; V was cut back by 0 bases and J by 2 bases. CDR3 DNA sequence: TGTGCCATCAGTGAGTCGACTAGCGGATCCCCCTACAATGAGCAGTTCTTC. Protein product: CAISESTSGSPYNEQFF.

CDR3 region: CASSLNLGLGSGELFF. CDR3 sequence (DNA): TGTGCCAGCAGCTTAAACCTGGGACTAGGGTCCGGGGAGCTGTTTTTT. The chain links TRBV11-2 to TRBJ2-2; 8 bases align to TRBD2. V dropped 2 bases and J dropped 6; count of bases not matched to a gene: 8. Germline assignment: CDR1 SGHAT and CDR2 FQNNGV. The CDR3 spans 16 residues. The full variable domain, completed using reference TRBV11-2 and TRBJ2-2, is EAGVAQSPRYKIIEKRQSVAFWCNPISGHATLYWYQQILGQGPKLLIQFQNNGVVDDSQLPKDRFSAERLKGVDSTLKIQPAKLEDSAVYLCASSLNLGLGSGELFFGEGSRLTVL.

Of note for this clone: This sequence may be a read error, since a much larger clone differs from it by one base. The chain links TRBV6-5 to TRBJ1-1; perhaps TRBD1 as D (6 bases). The length of the CDR3 is 14 residues. Trimming took off 6 bases at V and 0 bases at J, with 11 bases between the two ends. CDR1 and CDR2 (germline): MNHEY, SVGAGI. This CDR3 is CASSPDRMNTEAFF. The DNA for the CDR3 is TGTGCCAGCAGCCCAGACAGGATGAACACTGAAGCTTTCTTT.

J is TRBJ2-7 and V is TRBV5-1; D is possibly TRBD1 (6 bases). The CDR3 extends over 12 amino acids. Per the germline V gene, CDR1 is SGHRS and CDR2 is YFSETQ. The V end was cut by 4 bases, the J end by 3 bases, with 8 bases between. CDR3 DNA sequence: TGCGCCAGCAGCCCGGACAGCTACGAGCAGTACTTC. Its translation is CASSPDSYEQYF. The full variable domain, in which reference TRBV5-1 and TRBJ2-7 provide the parts outside the CDR3, is KAGVTQTPRYLIKTRGQQVTLSCSPISGHRSVSWYQQTPGQGLQFLFEYFSETQRNKGNFPGRFSGRQFSNSRSEMNVSTLELGDSALYLCASSPDSYEQYFGPGTRLTVT.

The V and J genes are TRBV21-1 and TRBJ1-2. TRBV21-1 is an annotated pseudogene. The CDR3 consists of 13 residues. CDR3 region: CASSTPGDSPDTF. CDR3 in DNA: TGTGCCAGCAGCACCCCTGGGGACTCTCCTGACACCTTC.

The chain combines TRBV7-9 with TRBJ1-5; D remains ambiguous. The CDR3 has 18 amino acids. V was shortened by 4 bases and J by 0 bases, with 19 bases between the two germline ends. CDR1 is SEHNR and CDR2 is FQNEAQ in the germline V gene (reference sequence). In DNA form, the CDR3 reads TGTGCCAGCAGCTCCATCCCCCGGACGTCCCATAGCAATCAGCCCCAGCATTTT. Protein product: CASSSIPRTSHSNQPQHF.

The chain recombines TRBV7-3 with TRBJ2-3; D remains ambiguous. Germline V gene sequence: CDR1 SGHTA, CDR2 FQGTGA. This CDR3 region has 14 residues. The V end lost 2 bases, the J end lost 2 bases, and 8 bases lay between the germline ends. CDR3 sequence (DNA): TGTGCCAGCAGCTTAGGGTCGAACACAGATACGCAGTATTTT. It is translated as CASSLGSNTDTQYF.

This chain links TRBV19 with TRBJ2-1; 7 bases line up with TRBD2. The CDR3 spans 14 residues. Trimming removed 3 bases from V and 4 bases from J; junction bases left unmatched: 3. Germline-derived CDR1 and CDR2 are LNHDA and SQIVND (reference sequence). This chain's CDR3 is CASSMRENYNEQFF. In DNA form, the CDR3 reads TGTGCCAGTAGTATGCGGGAGAATTACAATGAGCAGTTCTTC.

The chain has TRBV2 and TRBJ2-1; D may be TRBD2 (6 bases). The V and J ends lost 6 bases and 13 bases respectively, with 16 bases between them. This CDR3 region has 12 residues. Germline V lookup: CDR1 SNHLY, CDR2 FYNNEI. The CDR3 sequence: CASRPREGLQFF. The CDR3 DNA reads TGTGCCAGCAGACCACGTGAGGGACTCCAGTTCTTC.

The chain combines TRBV4-1 with TRBJ2-7; 8 bases align to TRBD1. Germline-derived CDR1 and CDR2 are MGHRA and YSYEKL. The CDR3 extends over 15 amino acids. Trimming cost V 4 bases and J 3 bases; bases outside gene matches: 8. The CDR3: CASSPRTGGIYEQYF. The CDR3 DNA reads TGCGCCAGCAGCCCAAGAACAGGGGGAATCTACGAGCAGTACTTC.

This clone has just one count. The chain couples TRBV5-4 to TRBJ2-5; D remains unclear. Matching the DNA end better, TRBJ2-7 makes the J call doubtful. The length of the CDR3 is 13 residues. Germline V gives CDR1 SGHNT, CDR2 YYREEE (reference sequence). The CDR3 nucleotides read TGTGCCAGCAGCTTGGACATGACCTACGAGCAGTACTTC. Its protein is CASSLDMTYEQYF.

V and J are TRBV7-9 and TRBJ2-1, with D unclear. This CDR3 spans 12 amino acids. V was clipped by 1 base and J by 10 bases, with 8 bases between them. The germline gives CDR1 SEHNR, CDR2 FQNEAQ (reference sequence). This chain's CDR3 is CASSLERQEQFF. The CDR3 DNA is TGTGCCAGCAGCTTAGAACGGCAGGAGCAGTTCTTC. Full variable domain (remainder filled in from reference TRBV7-9 and TRBJ2-1): DTGVSQNPRHKITKRGQNVTFRCDPISEHNRLYWYRQTLGQGPEFLTYFQNEAQLEKSRLLSDRFSAERPKGSFSTLEIQRTEQGDSAMYLCASSLERQEQFFGPGTRLTVL.

The chain uses TRBV2 and TRBJ2-7; 7 positions agree with TRBD2. The CDR3 totals 14 residues. Germline values: CDR1 SNHLY, CDR2 FYNNEI. J was trimmed by 7 bases and V by 0 bases; bases with no gene match: 6. CDR3 sequence reads: CASSEAGGPGEQYF. CDR3 nucleotide sequence: TGTGCCAGCAGTGAAGCGGGAGGGCCGGGTGAGCAGTACTTC. The complete variable domain, with remaining parts taken from reference TRBV2 and TRBJ2-7, reads EPEVTQTPSHQVTQMGQEVILRCVPISNHLYFYWYRQILGQKVEFLVSFYNNEISEKSEIFDDQFSVERPDGSNFTLKIRSTKLEDSAMYFCASSEAGGPGEQYFGPGTRLTVT.

The chain has TRBV2 and TRBJ1-2; the match to TRBD1 covers 10 bases. CDR1 and CDR2 from the germline V gene are SNHLY and FYNNEI. This CDR3 spans 15 amino acids. The ends lost 6 bases at V and 4 bases at J; junction bases unmatched: 8. CDR3 DNA sequence: TGTGCCAGCAGGCCGACAGGGGGCGCTTTCTATGGCTACACCTTC. Residues: CASRPTGGAFYGYTF.

J is TRBJ1-2 and V is TRBV14, with a possible D match to TRBD1 (5 bases). The CDR3 is made up of 13 amino acids. The germline V and J ends were trimmed by 2 bases and 9 bases, with 13 bases remaining between them. CDR1 SGHDN and CDR2 FVKESK come from the germline V gene. The CDR3 spells CASSQPTGTSYTF. The CDR3 DNA follows: TGTGCCAGCAGCCAACCCACCGGGACGAGCTACACCTTC.

The rearrangement uses TRBV19 and TRBJ2-5; the match to TRBD2 covers 15 bases. This CDR3 spans 15 amino acids. Germline CDR1 and CDR2: LNHDA and SQIVND (reference sequence). The ends lost 3 bases at V and 5 bases at J; junction bases unmatched: 1. DNA for the CDR3: TGTGCCAGTAGTATCGGACTAGCGGGAGGGGAGACCCAGTACTTC. Its translation: CASSIGLAGGETQYF.

The table lists this clone with a few counts. The chain recombines TRBV7-3 with TRBJ2-3; no clear D. Trimming stripped 4 bases from V and 6 bases from J, with 8 bases between. Germline lookup yields CDR1 SGHTA and CDR2 FQGTGA. This CDR3 is 12 amino acids long. As DNA, the CDR3 is TGTGCCAGCAGCTCGTTGGGGGATACGCAGTATTTT. This codes for CASSSLGDTQYF. The full variable domain, its missing parts supplied by reference TRBV7-3 and TRBJ2-3, is GAGVSQTPSNKVTEKGKYVELRCDPISGHTALYWYRQSLGQGPEFLIYFQGTGAADDSGLPNDRFFAVRPEGSVSTLKIQRTERGDSAVYLCASSSLGDTQYFGPGTRLTVL.

The chain combines TRBV5-4 with TRBJ1-2; no reliable D call. The V end lost 6 bases, the J end lost 4 bases, and 16 bases lay between the germline ends. The V gene's germline CDR1 is SGHNT and CDR2 YYREEE (reference sequence). This CDR3 region has 14 residues. CDR3 sequence reads: CASTSFSRGYGYTF. The CDR3 nucleotides are TGTGCCAGCACCAGCTTCAGTCGGGGCTATGGCTACACCTTC.

The chain links TRBV15 to TRBJ2-1, with 10 bases identical to TRBD1. The J segment lost 12 bases and the V segment lost 4 bases, leaving 9 bases of the junction unmatched. From germline, CDR1 is LNHNV and CDR2 YYDKDF (reference sequence). This CDR3 spans 14 amino acids. CDR3 residues: CATSTRRQGALQFF. CDR3 nucleotides: TGTGCCACCAGCACGAGAAGACAGGGGGCTCTGCAGTTCTTC. Full variable domain (rest looked up from reference TRBV15 and TRBJ2-1): DAMVIQNPRYQVTQFGKPVTLSCSQTLNHNVMYWYQQKSSQAPKLLFHYYDKDFNNEADTPDNFQSRRPNTSFCFLDIRSPGLGDTAMYLCATSTRRQGALQFFGPGTRLTVL.